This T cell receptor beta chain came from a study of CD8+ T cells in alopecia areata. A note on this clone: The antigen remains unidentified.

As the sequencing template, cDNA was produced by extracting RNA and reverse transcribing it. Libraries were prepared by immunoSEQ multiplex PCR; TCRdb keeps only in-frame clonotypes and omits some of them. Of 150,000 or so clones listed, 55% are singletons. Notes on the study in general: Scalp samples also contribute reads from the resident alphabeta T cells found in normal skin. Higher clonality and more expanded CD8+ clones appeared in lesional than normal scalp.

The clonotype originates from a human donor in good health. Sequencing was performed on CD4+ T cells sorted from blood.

The CDR3 here is CSAKDTGQGNEQFF. The CDR3 region has the DNA TGCAGCGCTAAAGATACGGGACAGGGGAATGAGCAGTTCTTC. The chain uses TRBV29-1 and TRBJ2-1; TRBD1 matches 10 bases. Trimming cost V 7 bases and J 7 bases; bases outside gene matches: 10. The germline V gene encodes CDR1 SQVTM and CDR2 ANQGSEA. The length of the CDR3 is 14 residues.